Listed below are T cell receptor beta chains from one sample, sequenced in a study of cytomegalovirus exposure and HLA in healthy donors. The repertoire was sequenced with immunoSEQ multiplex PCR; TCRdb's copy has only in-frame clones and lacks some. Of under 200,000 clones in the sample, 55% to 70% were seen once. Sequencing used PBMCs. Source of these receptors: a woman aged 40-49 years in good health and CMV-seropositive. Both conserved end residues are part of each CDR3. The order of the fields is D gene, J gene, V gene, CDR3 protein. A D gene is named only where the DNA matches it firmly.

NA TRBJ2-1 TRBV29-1 CSESKAGGQFF
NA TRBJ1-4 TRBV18 CASSPYPTGVNEKLFF
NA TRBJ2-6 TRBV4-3 CASSQALSGANVLTF
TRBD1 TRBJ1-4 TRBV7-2 CASSLGQGSEKLFF
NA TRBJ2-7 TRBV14 CASSAGVFSYEQYF
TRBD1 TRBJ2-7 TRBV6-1 CASSESTGESYEQYF
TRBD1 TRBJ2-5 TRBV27 CASSTGTGMGTQYF
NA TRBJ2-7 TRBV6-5 CASSPGKSYEQYF
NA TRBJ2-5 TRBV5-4 CASSLGVREETQYF
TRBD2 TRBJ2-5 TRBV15 CATSRGSGAYQETQYF
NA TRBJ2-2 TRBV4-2 CASRGPVGANTGELFF
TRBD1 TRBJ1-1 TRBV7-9 CASSSRPGTGSGTEAFF
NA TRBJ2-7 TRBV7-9 CASSSQLDYYEQYF
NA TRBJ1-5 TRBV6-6 CASSPAGTTYQPQHF
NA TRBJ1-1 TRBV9 CASSVGTANTEAFF
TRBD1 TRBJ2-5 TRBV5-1 CASSLADRGTETQYF
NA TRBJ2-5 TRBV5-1 CASSSPGQIPTSETQYF
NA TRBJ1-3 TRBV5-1 CASSLTGPAGNTIYF
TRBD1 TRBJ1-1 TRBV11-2 CASSSPGQMNTEAFF
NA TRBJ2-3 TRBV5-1 CASSFGQGTTDTQYF
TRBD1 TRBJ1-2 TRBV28 CASSLPGTGESYGYTF
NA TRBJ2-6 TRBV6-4 CASSDPTGANVLTF